This T cell receptor (beta chain) was captured by sequencing in a study of blood T cell repertoires in COVID-19. Looking at the study overall: T cells, B-cell-depleted T cells, or PBMCs provided the cDNA or gDNA that served as material.

Authors' analysis steps: Estimation of nucleated cell counts relied on the amplification of reference gene primers. Using immunoSEQ multiplex PCR, the repertoire was profiled, and TCRdb retains in-frame clones only, with some absent. The DNA was the basis for D and trimming; V, J and clone size are from that table. This table holds fewer than 250,000 clones, 80% to 90% found once. Deletions cut 4 bases from V and 2 bases from J, with 10 bases between. The CDR3 has 14 residues. Germline CDR1 reads SGHTA; CDR2 reads FQGTGA. In Seattle, patients joined the study during active infection and were tracked longitudinally.

The rearrangement links TRBV7-3 to TRBJ2-3; tentatively, D is TRBD2 (6 bases). This receptor was taken from a woman older than 75 with COVID-19, enrolled during active disease. Input material: peripheral blood. The CDR3 is CASSSGTHTDTQYF. The CDR3, as DNA: TGTGCCAGCAGCTCCGGGACTCACACAGATACGCAGTATTTT.